This TCR beta chain derives from a study of T-cell reconstitution after alpha-beta-depleted transplantation in children. For TCRbeta, the library was prepared with unique molecular identifiers. MiXCR was run by TCRdb on the PCR reads, yielding one entry per CDR3 protein. The data contain about 500,000 distinct CDR3 sequences, approximately 32% of them seen just once; the ten biggest clones take up around 2.4%. Losses at the gene ends were 5 bases for V and 4 bases for J; bases not matched to a gene: 5. CDR1 is GTSNPN and CDR2 is SVGIG in the germline V gene (reference sequence). The CDR3 has 13 amino acids.

The input for sequencing was PBMCs from the stem cell graft donor, taken from the stem cell graft. This TCR was recovered from a human donor who donated a stem cell graft to a child with aplastic anemia. The chain is built from TRBV30 and TRBJ2-7, with 10 bases that match TRBD2. The CDR3 loop reads CAWLAGDRYEQYF. In DNA form, the CDR3 reads TGTGCCTGGCTAGCGGGAGATAGGTACGAGCAGTACTTC. The full variable domain, rest sourced from reference TRBV30 and TRBJ2-7, is SQTIHQWPATLVQPVGSPLSLECTVEGTSNPNLYWYRQAAGRGLQLLFYSVGIGQISSEVPQNLSASRPQDRQFILSSKKLLLSDSGFYLCAWLAGDRYEQYFGPGTRLTVT.